This T cell receptor beta chain is from a study of cytomegalovirus exposure and HLA in healthy donors. Overall study: In an earlier analysis, almost 120 million unique TCR beta sequences were found from some 180 million T cells.

General study findings and limits: Being productive about 87% or about 30% of the time was typical of most TCR beta V segments in an earlier analysis. According to a later analysis, donors in an Asian-associated ancestry cluster reportedly had fewer N-insertions than the approximately 670-donor mean.

The PCR ran on 60 Vbeta and 13 Jbeta primers. Libraries were prepared by immunoSEQ multiplex PCR; TCRdb keeps only in-frame clonotypes and omits some of them. The sample lists roughly 160,000 clones, 65% to 80% occurring once. This clone occurred a few times. What it binds is not known. Sample: PBMCs. The origin of this receptor is a woman in her thirties in good health and CMV-seronegative.

This CDR3 is CASSLHGQNYGYTF. As DNA, the CDR3 is TGTGCCAGCAGTTTGCATGGGCAAAACTATGGCTACACCTTC. This rearrangement joins TRBV27 to TRBJ1-2; D gene ambiguous. Germline CDR1 reads MNHEY; CDR2 reads SMNVEV (reference sequence). V lost 3 bases and J lost 2, with 10 bases in between. CDR3 length: 14 residues.